These T cell receptor beta chains were read from a single sample in a study of blood T cells in healthy people across ages. MiXCR, run by TCRdb on the 5' RACE reads, gives a single entry per CDR3 protein. In the table there are about 900,000 distinct CDR3 sequences, about 44% of which are singletons. Sequencing was performed on blood. Every receptor here comes from a man younger than 40 in good health. The CDR3 runs from the conserved cysteine through the conserved F or W. D genes are given only for firm matches. Clone size appears in some rows only: once, few, many, or a class for an expanded clone.

cdr3_length,clone_size,j_call,d_call,v_call,cdr3_aa,cdr3_nt
13,many,TRBJ2-3,-,TRBV7-9,CASSLHTTDTQYF,TGTGCCAGCAGCTTACATACGACAGATACGCAGTATTTT
18,once,TRBJ2-1,TRBD1,TRBV6-5,CASSSGQGARALGNEQFF,TGTGCCAGCAGTTCGGGACAGGGGGCTAGGGCCCTCGGCAATGAGCAGTTCTTC
16,few,TRBJ2-1,TRBD2,TRBV28,CASSLSAAGGPSEQFF,TGTGCCAGCAGTTTGTCCGCAGCGGGGGGGCCTAGTGAGCAGTTCTTC
12,few,TRBJ1-2,-,TRBV12-3/TRBV12-4,CASTRRVGGYTF,TGTGCCAGCACGAGAAGGGTTGGTGGCTACACCTTC
13,few,TRBJ1-1,-,TRBV18,CASSPMGNTEAFF,TGTGCCAGCTCACCGATGGGGAACACTGAAGCTTTCTTT
13,few,TRBJ1-4,TRBD1,TRBV12-3/TRBV12-4,CASSMGQAEKLFF,TGTGCCAGCAGCATGGGACAGGCGGAAAAACTGTTTTTT
16,-,TRBJ1-2,TRBD1,TRBV27,CASSLRDPTGQAGYTF,TGTGCCAGCAGTTTAAGGGACCCGACAGGGCAGGCTGGCTACACCTTC
15,-,TRBJ2-7,TRBD1,TRBV12-3/TRBV12-4,CASSRDRGTVYEQYF,TGTGCCAGCAGCCGGGACAGGGGGACCGTCTACGAGCAGTACTTC
12,few,TRBJ2-5,-,TRBV19,CASSISMGRQYF,TGTGCCAGTAGTATAAGCATGGGTCGGCAGTACTTC
13,-,TRBJ2-3,-,TRBV6-1,CASIKQSTDTQYF,TGTGCCAGCATAAAGCAAAGCACAGATACGCAGTATTTT
15,-,TRBJ1-2,TRBD1,TRBV13,CASSGGTAMSVGYTF,TGTGCCAGCAGCGGCGGGACAGCTATGTCTGTTGGCTACACCTTC
14,-,TRBJ2-1,-,TRBV29-1,CSVAVYSGDNEQFF,TGCAGCGTTGCAGTCTATTCAGGGGACAATGAGCAGTTCTTC
14,-,TRBJ2-3,TRBD2,TRBV10-3,CAISEAGGTDTQYF,TGTGCCATCAGTGAAGCGGGGGGAACAGATACGCAGTATTTT
15,-,TRBJ2-5,TRBD1,TRBV9,CASSVAGQGDETQYF,TGTGCCAGCAGCGTCGCGGGACAGGGCGACGAGACCCAGTACTTC
14,few,TRBJ2-7,-,TRBV20-1,CSAMLVEGRGEQYF,TGCAGTGCTATGTTAGTTGAGGGGAGAGGCGAGCAGTACTTC
15,-,TRBJ2-7,TRBD1,TRBV6-6,CASRPPGQGNHEQYF,TGTGCCAGCAGGCCTCCGGGACAGGGAAACCACGAGCAGTACTTC
11,-,TRBJ2-5,-,TRBV6-6,CASSTGREEYF,TGTGCCAGCAGTACCGGTCGCGAGGAGTACTTC
14,few,TRBJ1-4,TRBD1,TRBV27,CASSLTGLNEKLFF,TGTGCCAGCAGTTTGACAGGGCTCAATGAAAAACTGTTTTTT
13,-,TRBJ2-3,-,TRBV14,CASSISRPDTQYF,TGTGCCAGCAGCATCTCCCGGCCCGATACGCAGTATTTT
14,few,TRBJ2-3,TRBD2,TRBV6-1,CASRAGLVTDTQYF,TGTGCCAGCAGGGCGGGACTAGTGACAGATACGCAGTATTTT
16,-,TRBJ2-7,TRBD1,TRBV7-9,CASSSKVGQAPAEQYF,TGTGCCAGCAGCTCCAAAGTCGGACAGGCCCCCGCCGAGCAGTACTTC
12,few,TRBJ2-1,-,TRBV9,CASSEELAEQFF,TGTGCCAGCAGCGAGGAGTTAGCTGAGCAGTTCTTC
12,-,TRBJ1-4,-,TRBV11-2,CASSLDQEKLFF,TGTGCCAGCAGCTTAGATCAGGAAAAACTGTTTTTT
16,-,TRBJ2-5,-,TRBV6-2/TRBV6-3,CASSYSIRDDQETQYF,TGTGCCAGCAGTTACTCGATCCGGGACGACCAAGAGACCCAGTACTTC
15,-,TRBJ1-6,TRBD1,TRBV5-1,CASTTLGQGNSPLHF,TGCGCCAGCACCACTTTGGGACAGGGCAATTCACCCCTCCACTTT
16,-,TRBJ2-7,-,TRBV13,CASSKGFGTVSYEQYF,TGTGCCAGCAGCAAGGGGTTCGGGACGGTCTCCTACGAGCAGTACTTC
15,few,TRBJ2-7,-,TRBV4-1,CASSQGVLATYEQYF,TGCGCCAGCAGCCAAGGAGTACTAGCAACCTACGAGCAGTACTTC
15,-,TRBJ2-7,-,TRBV5-1,CASSPHSTSYNEQYF,TGCGCCAGCAGCCCCCACTCGACCTCCTACAATGAGCAGTACTTC
13,-,TRBJ2-7,-,TRBV7-9,CASSAKLFPEQYF,TGTGCCAGCAGCGCCAAACTATTCCCCGAGCAGTACTTC
14,few,TRBJ2-7,TRBD1,TRBV20-1,CSALGTGGAYEQYF,TGCAGTGCTTTGGGGACAGGGGGCGCCTACGAGCAGTACTTC
13,few,TRBJ2-3,TRBD1,TRBV27,CASSGQGAYTQYF,TGTGCCAGCAGCGGACAGGGGGCTTATACGCAGTATTTT
19,-,TRBJ2-6,-,TRBV4-2,CASSQERGEGQGGANVLTF,TGTGCCAGCAGCCAAGAGAGGGGGGAGGGGCAAGGTGGGGCCAACGTCCTGACTTTC
15,-,TRBJ1-1,TRBD1,TRBV5-1,CASRTQGGFGTEAFF,TGCGCCAGCAGGACACAGGGGGGATTCGGCACTGAAGCTTTCTTT
12,few,TRBJ1-2,TRBD1,TRBV6-5,CASRQGAIGYTF,TGTGCCAGCAGACAGGGGGCTATTGGCTACACCTTC
14,once,TRBJ2-7,TRBD1,TRBV18,CASSPKQGVNEQYF,TGTGCCAGCTCACCAAAACAGGGGGTGAACGAGCAGTACTTC
16,-,TRBJ2-1,-,TRBV7-2,CASSLTLLAYNNEQFF,TGTGCCAGCAGCTTAACTCTCCTAGCCTATAACAATGAGCAGTTCTTC